The clone carrying this T cell receptor (beta chain) was observed many times. What it binds is not known. The ends were cut back, 4 bases at V and 6 bases at J, with 18 bases in the middle. The germline CDR1 and CDR2 sequences are MDHEN and SYDVKM. CDR3 length: 16 residues. The data were obtained in a study of T cells in Graves' hyperthyroidism and ophthalmopathy. Study as a whole: At the time of initial diagnosis and before any treatment, peripheral blood was collected. Study results and caveats: Most thyroid clonotypes expanded above 0.001 appeared in blood too. Model predictions of ophthalmopathy came a median around 7.1 months before onset.

TCR beta CDR3 regions were amplified from RNA transcripts. Initially, a first-round RT-PCR of the TCR CDR3 employed the HTBI primer set. TCRdb reprocessed the multiplex PCR reads with MiXCR, giving one entry per CDR3 protein. In the table there are more than 350,000 distinct CDR3 sequences, 14% to 15% of which are singletons. This sequence joins TRBV28 and TRBJ1-4; D call uncertain. Sequenced sample: blood. This clonotype originated in a woman younger than 45 with Graves' hyperthyroidism. The DNA for the CDR3 is TGTGCCAGCAGTTCCTTCATGAGGGCGGGTGATGAAAAACTGTTTTTT. Its protein product is CASSSFMRAGDEKLFF.